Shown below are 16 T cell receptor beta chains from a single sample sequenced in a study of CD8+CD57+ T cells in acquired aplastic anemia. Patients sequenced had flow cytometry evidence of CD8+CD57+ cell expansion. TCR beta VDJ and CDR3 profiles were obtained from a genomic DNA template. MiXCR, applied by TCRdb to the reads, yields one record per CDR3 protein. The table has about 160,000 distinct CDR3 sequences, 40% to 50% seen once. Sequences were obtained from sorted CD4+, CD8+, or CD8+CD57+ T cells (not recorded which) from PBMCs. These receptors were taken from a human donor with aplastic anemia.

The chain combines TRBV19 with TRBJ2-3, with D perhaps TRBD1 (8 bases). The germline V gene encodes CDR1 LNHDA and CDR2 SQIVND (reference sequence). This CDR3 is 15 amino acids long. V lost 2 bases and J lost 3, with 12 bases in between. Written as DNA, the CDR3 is TGTGCCAGTAGTATATCACAGGGGGGGACAGATACGCAGTATTTT. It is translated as CASSISQGGTDTQYF.

The CDR3 region is CASSDNTEAFF. The CDR3 coding sequence is TGTGCCAGCAGCGACAACACTGAAGCTTTCTTT. The rearrangement uses TRBV7-2 and TRBJ1-1, with D unresolved. V was cut by 5 bases and J by 2 bases, with 3 bases left in between. Per the germline V gene, CDR1 is SGHTA and CDR2 is FQGNSA. The CDR3 length is 11 residues.

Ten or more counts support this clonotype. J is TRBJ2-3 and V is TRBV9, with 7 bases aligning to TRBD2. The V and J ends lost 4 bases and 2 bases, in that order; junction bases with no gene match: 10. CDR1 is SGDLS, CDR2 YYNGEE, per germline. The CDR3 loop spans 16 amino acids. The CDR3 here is CASSTREAQFTDTQYF. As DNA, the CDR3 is TGTGCCAGCAGCACACGGGAGGCCCAATTCACAGATACGCAGTATTTT.

The CDR3 sequence is CSVDWGLNYGYTF. The CDR3 DNA sequence: TGCAGCGTTGATTGGGGGCTGAACTATGGCTACACCTTC. The chain couples TRBV29-1 to TRBJ1-2; D might be TRBD1 (6 bases). Trimming left V 3 bases short and J 2 bases short, with 10 bases between. The CDR3 sequence is 13 residues long. The germline V gene encodes CDR1 SQVTM and CDR2 ANQGSEA.

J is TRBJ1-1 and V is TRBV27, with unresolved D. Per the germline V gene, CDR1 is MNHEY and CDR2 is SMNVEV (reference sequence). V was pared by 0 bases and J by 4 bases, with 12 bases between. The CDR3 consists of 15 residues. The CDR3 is CASSLSAQRRTEAFF. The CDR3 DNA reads TGTGCCAGCAGTTTATCAGCCCAGAGGCGCACTGAAGCTTTCTTT.

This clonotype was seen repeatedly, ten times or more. CDR3 loop: CASSRDPIDNEQFF. The CDR3 bases are TGCGCCAGCAGTAGAGACCCCATAGACAATGAGCAGTTCTTC. The rearrangement uses TRBV10-2 and TRBJ2-1, with D unresolved. Trimming pared 5 bases from V and 5 bases from J, leaving 13 bases between. The CDR3 is 14 amino acids. Germline-derived CDR1 and CDR2 are WSHSY and SAAADI.

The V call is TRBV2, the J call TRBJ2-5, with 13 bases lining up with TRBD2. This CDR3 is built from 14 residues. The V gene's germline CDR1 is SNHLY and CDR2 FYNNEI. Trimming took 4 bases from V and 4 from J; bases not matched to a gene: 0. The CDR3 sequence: CASSGLAGGETQYF. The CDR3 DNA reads TGTGCCAGCAGTGGACTAGCGGGAGGAGAGACCCAGTACTTC. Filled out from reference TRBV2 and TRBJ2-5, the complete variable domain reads EPEVTQTPSHQVTQMGQEVILRCVPISNHLYFYWYRQILGQKVEFLVSFYNNEISEKSEIFDDQFSVERPDGSNFTLKIRSTKLEDSAMYFCASSGLAGGETQYFGPGTRLLVL.

The chain's CDR3 is CASSLMETNPGGYTF. The CDR3 coding sequence is TGTGCCAGCAGCTTGATGGAGACCAACCCTGGTGGCTACACCTTC. The genes are TRBV7-2 and TRBJ1-2, with D unclear. Germline CDR1 is SGHTA and CDR2 is FQGNSA. V lost 3 bases to trimming and J lost 7 bases, with 18 bases between them. The CDR3 covers 15 residues.

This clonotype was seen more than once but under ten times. The CDR3 sequence: CASSIQGSSNYGYTF. CDR3 bases: TGCGCCAGCAGCATTCAGGGCTCTTCTAACTATGGCTACACCTTC. The chain has TRBV5-1 and TRBJ1-2; D possibly corresponds to TRBD1 (5 bases). V shed 4 bases and J shed 0 bases, with 13 bases lying between them. CDR1 is SGHRS and CDR2 is YFSETQ in the germline V gene. The CDR3 is 15 amino acids.

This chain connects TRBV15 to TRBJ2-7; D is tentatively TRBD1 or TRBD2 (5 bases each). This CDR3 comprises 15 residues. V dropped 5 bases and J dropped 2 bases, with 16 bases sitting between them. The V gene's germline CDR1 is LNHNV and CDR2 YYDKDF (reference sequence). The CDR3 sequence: CATSATGTVPYEQYF. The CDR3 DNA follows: TGTGCCACCAGCGCAACCGGGACGGTTCCCTACGAGCAGTACTTC.

The CDR3 region has the DNA TGTGCCAGCAGCACTCTCGCGGGAGGCCGGGACCCAGAGCAGTTCTTC. Translating gives CASSTLAGGRDPEQFF. The rearrangement links TRBV11-1 to TRBJ2-1, with TRBD2 matching 8 bases. This CDR3 comprises 16 residues. The V segment lost 5 bases and the J segment 10 bases; nucleotides outside the gene matches: 16. The germline V gene has CDR1 SGHAT and CDR2 FQDESV (reference sequence).

CDR3: CASSEGGSYNSPLHF. Here the CDR3 DNA reads TGTGCCAGCAGTGAGGGTGGCTCCTATAATTCACCCCTCCACTTT. The chain joins TRBV2 to TRBJ1-6; the D is unclear. Germline CDR1 SNHLY, CDR2 FYNNEI. The CDR3 sequence is 15 residues long. Trimming pared 3 bases from V and 0 bases from J, leaving 6 bases between. Full variable domain (rest looked up from reference TRBV2 and TRBJ1-6): EPEVTQTPSHQVTQMGQEVILRCVPISNHLYFYWYRQILGQKVEFLVSFYNNEISEKSEIFDDQFSVERPDGSNFTLKIRSTKLEDSAMYFCASSEGGSYNSPLHFGNGTRLTVT.

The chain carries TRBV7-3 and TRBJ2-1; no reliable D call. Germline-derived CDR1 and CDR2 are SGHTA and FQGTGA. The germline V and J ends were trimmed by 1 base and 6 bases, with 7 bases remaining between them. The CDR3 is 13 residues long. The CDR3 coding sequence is TGTGCCAGCAGCTTAAACCGGCTCAATGAGCAGTTCTTC. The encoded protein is CASSLNRLNEQFF.

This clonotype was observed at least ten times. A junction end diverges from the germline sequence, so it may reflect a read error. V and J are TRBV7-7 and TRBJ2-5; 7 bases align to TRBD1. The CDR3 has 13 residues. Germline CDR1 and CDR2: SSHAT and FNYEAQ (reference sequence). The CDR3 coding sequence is TGTGCTAGCAGCCTGGACAGGACCGAGACCCAGTACTTC. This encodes CASSLDRTETQYF.

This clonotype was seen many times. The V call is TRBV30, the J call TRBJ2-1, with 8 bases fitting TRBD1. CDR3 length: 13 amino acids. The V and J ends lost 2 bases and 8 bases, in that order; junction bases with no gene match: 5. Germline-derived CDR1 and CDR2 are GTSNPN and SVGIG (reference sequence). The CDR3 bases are TGTGCCTGGAGTCCGACAGGGGATGATGAGCAGTTCTTC. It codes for CAWSPTGDDEQFF.

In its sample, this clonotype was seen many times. In DNA, the CDR3 is TGTGCCAGCAGCTTAGCTACTAGGTCTGGGGCCAACGTCCTGACTTTC. Amino acids: CASSLATRSGANVLTF. The chain combines TRBV7-6 with TRBJ2-6; D might be TRBD2 (5 bases). CDR1 and CDR2 (germline): SGHVS, FNYEAQ. This CDR3 comprises 16 residues. V was clipped by 0 bases and J by 1 base, with 7 bases between them.